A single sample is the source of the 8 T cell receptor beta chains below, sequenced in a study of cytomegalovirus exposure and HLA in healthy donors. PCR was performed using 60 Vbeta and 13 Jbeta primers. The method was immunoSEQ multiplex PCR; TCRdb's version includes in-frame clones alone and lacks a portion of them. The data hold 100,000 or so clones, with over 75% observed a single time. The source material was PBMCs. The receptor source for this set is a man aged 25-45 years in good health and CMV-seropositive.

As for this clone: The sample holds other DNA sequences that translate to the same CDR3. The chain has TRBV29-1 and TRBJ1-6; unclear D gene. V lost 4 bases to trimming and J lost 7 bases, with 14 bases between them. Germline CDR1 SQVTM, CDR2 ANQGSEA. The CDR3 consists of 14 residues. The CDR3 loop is CSVAMSQANSPLHF. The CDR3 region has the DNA TGCAGCGTTGCTATGAGCCAAGCAAATTCACCCCTCCACTTT.

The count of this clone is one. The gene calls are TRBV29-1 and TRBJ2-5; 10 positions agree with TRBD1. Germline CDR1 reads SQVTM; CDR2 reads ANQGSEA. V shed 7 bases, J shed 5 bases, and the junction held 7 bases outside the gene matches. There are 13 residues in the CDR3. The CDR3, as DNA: TGCAGCGCATTGACAGGGGGCCAGGAGACCCAGTACTTC. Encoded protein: CSALTGGQETQYF. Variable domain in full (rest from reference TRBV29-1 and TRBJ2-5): SAVISQKPSRDICQRGTSLTIQCQVDSQVTMMFWYRQQPGQSLTLIATANQGSEATYESGFVIDKFPISRPNLTFSTLTVSNMSPEDSSIYLCSALTGGQETQYFGPGTRLLVL.

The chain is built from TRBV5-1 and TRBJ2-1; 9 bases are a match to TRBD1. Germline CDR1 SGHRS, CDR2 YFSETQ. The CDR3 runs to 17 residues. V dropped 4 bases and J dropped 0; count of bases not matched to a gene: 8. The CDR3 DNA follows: TGCGCCAGCAGCCGACAGGGGGGAGGTAGCTCCTACAATGAGCAGTTCTTC. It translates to CASSRQGGGSSYNEQFF.

The CDR3 is CASSEARLQPQHF. As DNA, the CDR3 is TGTGCCAGCAGTGAAGCTCGACTGCAGCCCCAGCATTTT. The chain couples TRBV6-1 to TRBJ1-5; D is unresolved. CDR3 size: 13 residues. CDR1 and CDR2 (germline): MNHNS, SASEGT. The V gene lost 0 bases and the J gene lost 7 bases, with 7 bases spanning the gap.

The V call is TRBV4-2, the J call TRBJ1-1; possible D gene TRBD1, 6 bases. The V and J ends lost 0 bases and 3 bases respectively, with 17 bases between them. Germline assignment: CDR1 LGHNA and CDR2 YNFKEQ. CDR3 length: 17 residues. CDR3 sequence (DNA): TGTGCCAGCAGCCAAGATGGTCAGGGGTCGCTACACACTGAAGCTTTCTTT. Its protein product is CASSQDGQGSLHTEAFF.

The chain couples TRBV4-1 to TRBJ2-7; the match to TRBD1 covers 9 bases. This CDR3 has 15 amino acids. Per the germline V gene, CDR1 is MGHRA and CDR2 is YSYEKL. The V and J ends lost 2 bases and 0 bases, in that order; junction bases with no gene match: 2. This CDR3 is CASSQSQGASYEQYF. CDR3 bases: TGCGCCAGCAGCCAATCACAGGGGGCCTCCTACGAGCAGTACTTC.

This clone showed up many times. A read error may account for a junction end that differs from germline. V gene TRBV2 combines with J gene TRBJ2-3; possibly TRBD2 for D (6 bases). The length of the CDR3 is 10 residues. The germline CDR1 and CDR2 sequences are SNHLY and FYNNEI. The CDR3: CASGGTQPSF. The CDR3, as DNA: TGTGCCAGCGGAGGGACCCAGCCCAGCTTT.

The CDR3 bases are TGCGCCAGCAGCGGCGGGGGCTTCGGCTATGGCTACACCTTC. Protein: CASSGGGFGYGYTF. The rearrangement links TRBV5-1 to TRBJ1-2; tentatively, D is TRBD1 (6 bases). The CDR3 has 14 amino acids. Trimming left V 4 bases short and J 4 bases short, with 14 bases between. Germline V gene data show CDR1 as SGHRS and CDR2 as YFSETQ. Combining the CDR3 with reference TRBV5-1 and TRBJ1-2 gives the whole variable domain KAGVTQTPRYLIKTRGQQVTLSCSPISGHRSVSWYQQTPGQGLQFLFEYFSETQRNKGNFPGRFSGRQFSNSRSEMNVSTLELGDSALYLCASSGGGFGYGYTFGSGTRLTVV.